A selection of T cell receptor beta chains follows, all from one sample in a study of blood T cell repertoires in COVID-19. Sequencing used immunoSEQ multiplex PCR; TCRdb keeps in-frame clones, though not all of them. In the table there are some 130,000 clones, about 81% of which are singletons. Sequencing was carried out using peripheral blood. These TCRs come from a woman aged 80 or over with acute or convalescent COVID-19. Both conserved end residues are trimmed from each CDR3.

TRBV18	TRBJ2-4	ASSPQGEGIQY
TRBV16	TRBJ1-1	ASSQSQNTEAF
TRBV6-5	TRBJ1-6	ASSWAGQGSPLH
TRBV9	TRBJ1-6	ASSVGSGAWNSPLH
TRBV9	TRBJ2-5	ASSVASRDEQETQY
TRBV9	TRBJ1-1	ASSVGVGGGRNTEAF
TRBV7-2	TRBJ2-1	ASSLGGLSFNEQF
TRBV20-1	TRBJ2-1	SANGQNEQF
TRBV9	TRBJ1-6	ASSVDGRGDSPLH
TRBV5-4	TRBJ2-7	ASSFAGTYEQY
TRBV6-2/TRBV6-3	TRBJ2-1	ASSYSIAYNEQF
TRBV19	TRBJ1-5	ASSIGHGGVGNQPQH
TRBV5-4	TRBJ2-3	ASSLVVAGGGTDTQY
TRBV5-5	TRBJ1-2	ASSLAGTGTQTNYGYT
TRBV5-1	TRBJ1-2	ASSDSLGGRLNYGYT
TRBV2	TRBJ2-2	ASSEARSGELF
TRBV10-3	TRBJ1-1	ASRGENTEAF
TRBV3-1/TRBV3-2	TRBJ2-3	ASSQDRGPTDTQY
TRBV10-2	TRBJ1-1	ASRGRTRGTEAF
TRBV30	TRBJ2-7	AWKRPSGTQRYEQY
TRBV19	TRBJ1-4	ASRINRGSREKLF
TRBV7-2	TRBJ1-1	ASSVLPDTEAF
TRBV7-2	TRBJ1-4	ASSSRGPNEKLF
TRBV6-5	TRBJ1-6	ASSYSLRYNSPLH
TRBV7-9	TRBJ2-1	ASSSGLAGNNEQF
TRBV29-1	TRBJ1-6	SVGRQGGSYNSPLH
TRBV5-1	TRBJ1-3	ASRPGSRNTIY
TRBV11-2	TRBJ1-2	ASSLGGQINYGYT
TRBV5-6	TRBJ1-1	ASYLDRENTEAF
TRBV4-3	TRBJ1-5	ASSQDLREAAEQD
TRBV19	TRBJ1-2	ASSPPDRAGYGYT
TRBV6-6	TRBJ2-1	ASSPRPWGTSGHYNEQF
TRBV7-2	TRBJ2-7	ASSLGTTGAEQY
TRBV9	TRBJ2-5	ASSGRLDQETQY
TRBV4-3	TRBJ1-2	ASSQDWRQLYGYT
TRBV6-5	TRBJ1-3	ASRAPLSSGNTIY
TRBV12-3/TRBV12-4	TRBJ2-7	ASNWDGGYEQY
TRBV6-2/TRBV6-3	TRBJ1-6	ASSEGGQGALWPLH